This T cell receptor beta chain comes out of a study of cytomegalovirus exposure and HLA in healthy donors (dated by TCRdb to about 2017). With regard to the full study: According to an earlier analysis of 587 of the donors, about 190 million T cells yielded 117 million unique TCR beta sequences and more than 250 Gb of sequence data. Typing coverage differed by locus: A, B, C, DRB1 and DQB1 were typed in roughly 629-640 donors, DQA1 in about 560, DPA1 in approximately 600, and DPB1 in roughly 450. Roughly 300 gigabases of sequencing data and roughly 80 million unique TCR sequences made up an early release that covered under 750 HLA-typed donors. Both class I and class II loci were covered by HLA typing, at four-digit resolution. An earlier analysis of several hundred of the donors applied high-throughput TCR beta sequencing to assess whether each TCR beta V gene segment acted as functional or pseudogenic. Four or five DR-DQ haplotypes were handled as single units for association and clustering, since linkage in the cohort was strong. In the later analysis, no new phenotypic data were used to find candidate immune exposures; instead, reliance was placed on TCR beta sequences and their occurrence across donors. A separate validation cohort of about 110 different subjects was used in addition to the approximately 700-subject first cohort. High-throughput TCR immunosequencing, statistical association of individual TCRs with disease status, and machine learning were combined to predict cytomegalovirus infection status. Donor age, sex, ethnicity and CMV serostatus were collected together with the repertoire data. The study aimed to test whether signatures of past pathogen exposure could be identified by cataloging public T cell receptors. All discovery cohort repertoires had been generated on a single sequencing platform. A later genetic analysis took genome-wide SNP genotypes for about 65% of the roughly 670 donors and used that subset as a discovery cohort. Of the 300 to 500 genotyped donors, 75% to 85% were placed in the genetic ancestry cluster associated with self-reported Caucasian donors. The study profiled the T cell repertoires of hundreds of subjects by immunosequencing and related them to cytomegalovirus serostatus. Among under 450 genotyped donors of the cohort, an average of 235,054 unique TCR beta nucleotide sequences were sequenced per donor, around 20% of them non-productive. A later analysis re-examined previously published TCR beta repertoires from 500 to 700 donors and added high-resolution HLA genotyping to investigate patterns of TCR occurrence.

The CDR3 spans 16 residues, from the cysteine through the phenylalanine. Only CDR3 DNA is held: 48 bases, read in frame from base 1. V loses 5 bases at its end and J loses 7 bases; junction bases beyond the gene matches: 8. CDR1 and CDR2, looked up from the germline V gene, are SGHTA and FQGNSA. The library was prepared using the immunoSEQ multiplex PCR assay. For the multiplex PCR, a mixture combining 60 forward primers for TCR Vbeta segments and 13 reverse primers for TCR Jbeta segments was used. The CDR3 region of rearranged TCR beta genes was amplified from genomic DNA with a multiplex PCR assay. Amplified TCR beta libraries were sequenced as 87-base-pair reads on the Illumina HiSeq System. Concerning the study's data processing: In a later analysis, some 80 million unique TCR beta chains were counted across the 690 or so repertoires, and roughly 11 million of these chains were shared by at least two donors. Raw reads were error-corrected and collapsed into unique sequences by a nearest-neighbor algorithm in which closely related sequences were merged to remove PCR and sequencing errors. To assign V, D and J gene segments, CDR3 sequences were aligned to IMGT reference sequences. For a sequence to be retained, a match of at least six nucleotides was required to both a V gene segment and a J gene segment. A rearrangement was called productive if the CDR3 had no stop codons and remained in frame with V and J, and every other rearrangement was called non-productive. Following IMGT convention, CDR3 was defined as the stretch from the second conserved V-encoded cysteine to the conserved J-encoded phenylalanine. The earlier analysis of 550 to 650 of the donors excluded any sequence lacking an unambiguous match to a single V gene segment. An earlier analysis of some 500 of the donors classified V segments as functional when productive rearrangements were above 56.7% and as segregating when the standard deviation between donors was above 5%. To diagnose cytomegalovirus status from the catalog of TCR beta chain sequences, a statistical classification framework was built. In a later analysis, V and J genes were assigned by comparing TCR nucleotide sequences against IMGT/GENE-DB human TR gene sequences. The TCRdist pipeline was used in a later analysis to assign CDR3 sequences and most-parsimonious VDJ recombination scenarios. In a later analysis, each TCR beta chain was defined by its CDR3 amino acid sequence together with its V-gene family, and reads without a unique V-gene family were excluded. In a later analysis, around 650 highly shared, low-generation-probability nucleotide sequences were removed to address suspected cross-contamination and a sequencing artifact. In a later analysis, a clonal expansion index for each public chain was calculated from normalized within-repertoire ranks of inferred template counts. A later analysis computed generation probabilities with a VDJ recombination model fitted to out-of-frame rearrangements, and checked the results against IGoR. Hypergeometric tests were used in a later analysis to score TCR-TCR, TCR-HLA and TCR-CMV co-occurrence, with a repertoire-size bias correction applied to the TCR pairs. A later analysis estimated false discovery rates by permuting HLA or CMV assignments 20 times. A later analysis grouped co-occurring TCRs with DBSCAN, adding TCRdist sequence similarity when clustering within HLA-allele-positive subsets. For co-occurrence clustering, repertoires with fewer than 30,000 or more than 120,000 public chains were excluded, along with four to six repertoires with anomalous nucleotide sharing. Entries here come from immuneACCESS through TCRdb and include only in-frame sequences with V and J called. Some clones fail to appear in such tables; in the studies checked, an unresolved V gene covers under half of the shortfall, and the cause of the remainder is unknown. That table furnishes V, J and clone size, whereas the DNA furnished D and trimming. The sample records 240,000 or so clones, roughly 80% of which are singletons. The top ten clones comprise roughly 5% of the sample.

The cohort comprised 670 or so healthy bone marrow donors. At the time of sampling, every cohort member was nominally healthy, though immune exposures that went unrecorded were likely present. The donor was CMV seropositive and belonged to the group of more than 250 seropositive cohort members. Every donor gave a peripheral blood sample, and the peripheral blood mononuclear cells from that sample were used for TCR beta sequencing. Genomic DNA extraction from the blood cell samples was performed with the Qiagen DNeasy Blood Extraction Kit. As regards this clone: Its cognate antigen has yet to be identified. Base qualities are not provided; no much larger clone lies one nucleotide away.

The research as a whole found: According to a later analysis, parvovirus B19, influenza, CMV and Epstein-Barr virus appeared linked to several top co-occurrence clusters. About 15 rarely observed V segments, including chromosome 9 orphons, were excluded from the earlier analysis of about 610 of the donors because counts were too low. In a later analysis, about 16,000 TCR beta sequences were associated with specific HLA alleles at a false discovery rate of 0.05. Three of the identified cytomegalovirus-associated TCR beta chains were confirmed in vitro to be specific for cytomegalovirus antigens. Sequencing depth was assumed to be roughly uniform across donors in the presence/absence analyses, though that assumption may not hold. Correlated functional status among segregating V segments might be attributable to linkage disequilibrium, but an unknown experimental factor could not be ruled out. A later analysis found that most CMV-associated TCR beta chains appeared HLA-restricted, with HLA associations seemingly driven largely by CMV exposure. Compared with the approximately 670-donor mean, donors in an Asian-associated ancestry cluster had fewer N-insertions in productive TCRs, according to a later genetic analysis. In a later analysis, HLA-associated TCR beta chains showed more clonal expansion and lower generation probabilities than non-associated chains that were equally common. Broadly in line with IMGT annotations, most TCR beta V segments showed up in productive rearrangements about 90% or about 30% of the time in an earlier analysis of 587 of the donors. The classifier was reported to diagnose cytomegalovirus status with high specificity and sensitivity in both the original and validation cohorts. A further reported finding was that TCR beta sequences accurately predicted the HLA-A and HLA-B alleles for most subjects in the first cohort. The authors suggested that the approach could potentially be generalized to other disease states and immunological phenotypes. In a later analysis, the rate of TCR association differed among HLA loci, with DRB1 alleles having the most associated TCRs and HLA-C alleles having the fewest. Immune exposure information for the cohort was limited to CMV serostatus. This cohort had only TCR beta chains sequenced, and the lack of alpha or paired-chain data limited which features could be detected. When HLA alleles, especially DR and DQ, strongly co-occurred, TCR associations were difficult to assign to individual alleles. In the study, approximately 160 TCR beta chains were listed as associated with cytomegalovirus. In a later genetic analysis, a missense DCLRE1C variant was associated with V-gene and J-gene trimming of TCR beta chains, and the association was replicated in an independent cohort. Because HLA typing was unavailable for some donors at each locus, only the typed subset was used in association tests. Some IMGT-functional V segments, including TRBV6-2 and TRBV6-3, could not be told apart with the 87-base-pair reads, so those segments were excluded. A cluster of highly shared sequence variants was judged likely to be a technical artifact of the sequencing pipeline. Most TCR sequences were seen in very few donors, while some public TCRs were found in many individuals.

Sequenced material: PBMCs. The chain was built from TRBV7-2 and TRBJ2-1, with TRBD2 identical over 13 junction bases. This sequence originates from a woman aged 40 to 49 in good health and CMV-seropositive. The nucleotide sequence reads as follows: TGTGCCAGCAGCCTGACTAGCGGGAGGCCGGGGAATGAGCAGTTCTTC. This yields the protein CASSLTSGRPGNEQFF.